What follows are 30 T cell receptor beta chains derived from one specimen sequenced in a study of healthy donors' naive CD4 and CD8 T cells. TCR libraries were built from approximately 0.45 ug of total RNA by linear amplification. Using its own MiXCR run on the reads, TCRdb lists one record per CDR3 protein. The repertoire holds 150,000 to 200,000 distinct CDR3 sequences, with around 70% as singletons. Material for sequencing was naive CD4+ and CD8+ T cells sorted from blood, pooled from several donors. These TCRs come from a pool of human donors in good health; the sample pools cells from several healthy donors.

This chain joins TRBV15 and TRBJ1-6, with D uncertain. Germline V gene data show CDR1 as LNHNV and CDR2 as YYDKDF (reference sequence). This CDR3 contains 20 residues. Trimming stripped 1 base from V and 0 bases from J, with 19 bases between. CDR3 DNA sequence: TGTGCCACCAGCAGAGTTAGCTTCCTTGCCGGAAGCTCCTATAATTCACCCCTCCACTTT. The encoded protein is CATSRVSFLAGSSYNSPLHF.

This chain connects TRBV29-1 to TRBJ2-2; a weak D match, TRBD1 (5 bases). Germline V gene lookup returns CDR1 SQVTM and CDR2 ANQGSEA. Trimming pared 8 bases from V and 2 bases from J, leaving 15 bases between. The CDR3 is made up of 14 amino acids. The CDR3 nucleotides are TGCAGCTTTAAGACAGACTTAAACACCGGGGAGCTGTTTTTT. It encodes CSFKTDLNTGELFF.

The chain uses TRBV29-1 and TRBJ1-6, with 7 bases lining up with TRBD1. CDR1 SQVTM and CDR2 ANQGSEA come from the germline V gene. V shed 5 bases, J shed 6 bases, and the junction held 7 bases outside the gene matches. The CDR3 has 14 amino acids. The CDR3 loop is CSVRTGTANSPLHF. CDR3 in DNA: TGCAGCGTTCGAACCGGGACAGCTAATTCACCCCTCCACTTT.

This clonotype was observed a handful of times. The chain's CDR3 is CASSILTGNQPQHF. The CDR3 DNA is TGTGCCAGTAGTATTTTGACAGGGAATCAGCCCCAGCATTTT. V and J are TRBV19 and TRBJ1-5; TRBD1 agrees at 7 bases. V was clipped by 3 bases and J by 4 bases; unmatched bases: 3. Germline loops: CDR1 LNHDA, CDR2 SQIVND (reference sequence). This CDR3 is built from 14 residues.

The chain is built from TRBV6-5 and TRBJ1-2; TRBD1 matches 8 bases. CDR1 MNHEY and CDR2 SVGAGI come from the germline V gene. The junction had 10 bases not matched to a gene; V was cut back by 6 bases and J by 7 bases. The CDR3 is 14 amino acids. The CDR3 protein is CASRWTGSASGYTF. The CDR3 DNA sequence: TGTGCCAGCAGATGGACAGGGTCCGCCTCTGGCTACACCTTC.

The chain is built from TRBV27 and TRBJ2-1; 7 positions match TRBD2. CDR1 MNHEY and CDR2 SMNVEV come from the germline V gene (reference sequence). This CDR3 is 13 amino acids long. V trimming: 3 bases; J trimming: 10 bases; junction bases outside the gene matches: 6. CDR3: CASSFGLAAEQFF. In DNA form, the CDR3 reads TGTGCCAGCAGTTTCGGTCTAGCGGCAGAGCAGTTCTTC.

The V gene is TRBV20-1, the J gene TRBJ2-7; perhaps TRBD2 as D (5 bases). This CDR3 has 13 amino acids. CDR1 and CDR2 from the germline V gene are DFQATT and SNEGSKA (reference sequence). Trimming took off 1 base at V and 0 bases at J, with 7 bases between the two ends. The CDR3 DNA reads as TGCAGTGCTAGAGTGGGGAGCTCCTACGAGCAGTACTTC. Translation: CSARVGSSYEQYF.

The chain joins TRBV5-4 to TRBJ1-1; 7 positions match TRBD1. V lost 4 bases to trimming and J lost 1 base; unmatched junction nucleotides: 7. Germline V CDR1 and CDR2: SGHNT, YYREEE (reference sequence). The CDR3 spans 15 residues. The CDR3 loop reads CASSPQAGGNTEAFF. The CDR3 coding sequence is TGTGCCAGCAGCCCCCAGGCAGGGGGGAACACTGAAGCTTTCTTT. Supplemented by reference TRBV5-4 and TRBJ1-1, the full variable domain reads ETGVTQSPTHLIKTRGQQVTLRCSSQSGHNTVSWYQQALGQGPQFIFQYYREEENGRGNFPPRFSGLQFPNYSSELNVNALELDDSALYLCASSPQAGGNTEAFFGQGTRLTVV.

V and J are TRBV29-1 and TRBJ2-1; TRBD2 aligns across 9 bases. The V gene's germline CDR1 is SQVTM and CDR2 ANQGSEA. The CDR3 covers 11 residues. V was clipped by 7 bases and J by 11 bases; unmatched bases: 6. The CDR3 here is CSARAGGQQFF. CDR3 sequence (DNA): TGCAGCGCACGAGCGGGGGGACAGCAGTTCTTC.

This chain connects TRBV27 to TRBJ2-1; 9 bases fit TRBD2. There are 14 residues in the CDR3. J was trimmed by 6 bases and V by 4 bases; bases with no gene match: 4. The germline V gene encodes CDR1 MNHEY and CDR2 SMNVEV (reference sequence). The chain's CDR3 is CASSSVAGVNEQFF. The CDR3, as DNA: TGTGCCAGCAGTTCGGTAGCGGGAGTCAATGAGCAGTTCTTC.

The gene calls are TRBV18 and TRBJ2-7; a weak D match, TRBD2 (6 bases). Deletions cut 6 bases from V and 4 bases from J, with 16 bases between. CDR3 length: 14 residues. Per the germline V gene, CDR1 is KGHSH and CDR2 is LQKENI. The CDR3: CASSLTRGGYEQYF. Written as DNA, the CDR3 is TGTGCCAGCTCTCTGACTAGGGGTGGATACGAGCAGTACTTC.

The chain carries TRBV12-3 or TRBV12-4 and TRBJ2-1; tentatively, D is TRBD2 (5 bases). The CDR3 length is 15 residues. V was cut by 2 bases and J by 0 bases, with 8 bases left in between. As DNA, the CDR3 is TGTGCCAGCAGTTTAAATCGGGACTCCTACAATGAGCAGTTCTTC. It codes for CASSLNRDSYNEQFF.

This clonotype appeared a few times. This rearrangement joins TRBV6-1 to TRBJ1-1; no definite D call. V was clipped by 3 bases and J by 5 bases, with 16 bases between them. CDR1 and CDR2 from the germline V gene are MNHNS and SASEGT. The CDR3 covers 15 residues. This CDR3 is CASSEPGSLKTEAFF. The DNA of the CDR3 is TGTGCCAGCAGTGAGCCGGGATCCCTTAAGACTGAAGCTTTCTTT.

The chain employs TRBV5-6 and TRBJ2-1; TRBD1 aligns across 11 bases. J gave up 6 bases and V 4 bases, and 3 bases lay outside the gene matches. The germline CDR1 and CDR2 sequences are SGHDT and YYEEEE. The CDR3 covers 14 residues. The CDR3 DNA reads TGTGCCAGCAGCGGTGGGACAGGGGGCAATGAGCAGTTCTTC. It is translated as CASSGGTGGNEQFF.

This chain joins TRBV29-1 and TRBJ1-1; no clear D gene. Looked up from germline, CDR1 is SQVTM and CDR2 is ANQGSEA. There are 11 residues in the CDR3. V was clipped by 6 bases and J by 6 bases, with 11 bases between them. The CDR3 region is CSVGFLAEAFF. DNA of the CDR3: TGCAGCGTGGGATTCCTAGCTGAAGCTTTCTTT.

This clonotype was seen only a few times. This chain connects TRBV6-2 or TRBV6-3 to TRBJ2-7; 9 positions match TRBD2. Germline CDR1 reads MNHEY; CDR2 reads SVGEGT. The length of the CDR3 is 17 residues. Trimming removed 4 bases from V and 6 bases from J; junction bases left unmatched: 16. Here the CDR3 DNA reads TGTGCCAGCAGTTCTCTCCGTTGGCTAGCGGGAAGAAGCGAGCAGTACTTC. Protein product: CASSSLRWLAGRSEQYF.

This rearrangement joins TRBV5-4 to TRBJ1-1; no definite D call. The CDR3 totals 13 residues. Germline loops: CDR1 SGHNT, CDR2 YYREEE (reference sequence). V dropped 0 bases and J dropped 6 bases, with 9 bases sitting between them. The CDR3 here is CASSLAPAPEAFF. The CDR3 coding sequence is TGTGCCAGCAGCTTGGCCCCAGCCCCTGAAGCTTTCTTT.

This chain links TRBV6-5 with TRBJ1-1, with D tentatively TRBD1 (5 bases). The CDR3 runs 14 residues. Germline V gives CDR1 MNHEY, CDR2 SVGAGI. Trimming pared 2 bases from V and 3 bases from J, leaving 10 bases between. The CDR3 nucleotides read TGTGCCAGCAGTTACCTCTCCAGGGACACTGAAGCTTTCTTT. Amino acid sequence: CASSYLSRDTEAFF.

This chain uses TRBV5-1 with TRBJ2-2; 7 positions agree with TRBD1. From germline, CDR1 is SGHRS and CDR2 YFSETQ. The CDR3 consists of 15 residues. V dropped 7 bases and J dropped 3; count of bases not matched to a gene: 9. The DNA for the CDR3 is TGCGCCAGCGGATCGGGACAGATCTACACCGGGGAGCTGTTTTTT. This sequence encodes CASGSGQIYTGELFF.

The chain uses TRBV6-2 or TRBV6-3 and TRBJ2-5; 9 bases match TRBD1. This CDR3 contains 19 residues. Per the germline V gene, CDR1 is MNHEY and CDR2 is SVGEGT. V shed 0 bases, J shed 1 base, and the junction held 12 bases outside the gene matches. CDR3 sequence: CASSYSISGRDRAQETQYF. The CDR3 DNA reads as TGTGCCAGCAGTTACTCGATATCCGGACGGGACAGGGCCCAAGAGACCCAGTACTTC.

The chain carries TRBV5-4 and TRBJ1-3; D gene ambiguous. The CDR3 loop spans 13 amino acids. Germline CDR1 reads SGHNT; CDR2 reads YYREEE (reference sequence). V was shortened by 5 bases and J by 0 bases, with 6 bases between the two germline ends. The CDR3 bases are TGTGCCAGCAGTCCAAGCTCTGGAAACACCATATATTTT. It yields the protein CASSPSSGNTIYF.

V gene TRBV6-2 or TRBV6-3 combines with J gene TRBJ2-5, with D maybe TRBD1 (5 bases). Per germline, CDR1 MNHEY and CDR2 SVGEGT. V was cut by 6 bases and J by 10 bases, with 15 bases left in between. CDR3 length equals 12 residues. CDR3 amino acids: CASSVRAGFQYF. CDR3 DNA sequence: TGTGCCAGCAGCGTCAGGGCTGGGTTCCAGTACTTC.

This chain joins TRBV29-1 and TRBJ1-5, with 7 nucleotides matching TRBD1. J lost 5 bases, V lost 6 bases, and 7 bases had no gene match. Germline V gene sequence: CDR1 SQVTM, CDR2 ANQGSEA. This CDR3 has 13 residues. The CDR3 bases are TGCAGCGTGTCACAGGGGATGGATCAGCCCCAGCATTTT. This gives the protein CSVSQGMDQPQHF.

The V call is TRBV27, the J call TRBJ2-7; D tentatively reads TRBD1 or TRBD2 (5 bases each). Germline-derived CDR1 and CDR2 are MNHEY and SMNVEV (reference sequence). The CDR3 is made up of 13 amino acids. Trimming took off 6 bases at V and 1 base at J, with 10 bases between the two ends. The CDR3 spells CASSLGRSYEQYF. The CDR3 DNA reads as TGTGCCAGCAGCTTGGGACGGTCCTACGAGCAGTACTTC.

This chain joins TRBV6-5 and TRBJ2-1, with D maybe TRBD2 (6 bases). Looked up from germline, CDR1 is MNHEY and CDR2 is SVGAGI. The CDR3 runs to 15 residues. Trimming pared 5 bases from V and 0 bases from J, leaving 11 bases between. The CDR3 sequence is CASSISGSSYNEQFF. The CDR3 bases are TGTGCCAGCAGTATTAGCGGAAGCTCCTACAATGAGCAGTTCTTC.

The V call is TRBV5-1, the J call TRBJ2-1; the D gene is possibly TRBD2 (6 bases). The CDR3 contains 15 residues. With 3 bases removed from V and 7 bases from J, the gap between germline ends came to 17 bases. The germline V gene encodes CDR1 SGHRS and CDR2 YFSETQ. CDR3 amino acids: CASSSLLTGGNEQFF. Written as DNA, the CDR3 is TGCGCCAGCAGCTCCCTTCTAACCGGGGGAAATGAGCAGTTCTTC.

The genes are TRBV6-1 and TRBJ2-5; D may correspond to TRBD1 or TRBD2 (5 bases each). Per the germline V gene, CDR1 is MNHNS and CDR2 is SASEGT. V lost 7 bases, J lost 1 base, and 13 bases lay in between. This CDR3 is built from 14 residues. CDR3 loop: CASTPGTLQETQYF. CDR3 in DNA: TGTGCCAGCACCCCCGGGACCCTCCAAGAGACCCAGTACTTC.

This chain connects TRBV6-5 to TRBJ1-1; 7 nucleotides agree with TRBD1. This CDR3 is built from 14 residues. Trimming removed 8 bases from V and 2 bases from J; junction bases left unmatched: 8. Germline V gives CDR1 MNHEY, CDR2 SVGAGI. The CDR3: CASAYRDSNTEAFF. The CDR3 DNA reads TGTGCCAGCGCCTACCGGGACAGCAACACTGAAGCTTTCTTT.

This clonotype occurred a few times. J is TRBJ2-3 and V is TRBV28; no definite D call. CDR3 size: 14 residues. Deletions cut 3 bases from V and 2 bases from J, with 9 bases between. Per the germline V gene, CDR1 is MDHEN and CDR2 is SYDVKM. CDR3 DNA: TGTGCCAGCAGTTTCGAGGTTCTCACAGATACGCAGTATTTT. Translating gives CASSFEVLTDTQYF.

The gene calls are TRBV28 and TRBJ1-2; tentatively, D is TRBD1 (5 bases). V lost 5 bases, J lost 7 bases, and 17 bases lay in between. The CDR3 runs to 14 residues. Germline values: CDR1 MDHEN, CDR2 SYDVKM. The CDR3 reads CASSLGQGTAGYTF. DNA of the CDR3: TGTGCCAGCAGTCTTGGGCAGGGAACGGCTGGCTACACCTTC.